This record concerns one T cell receptor (beta chain) sequence. The antigen remains undetermined. Some clones are missing from TCRdb's copy, which holds only in-frame ones; the method was immunoSEQ multiplex PCR. This table holds some 86,000 clones, roughly nine tenths found once. Trimming cost V 4 bases and J 7 bases, with 13 bases left between them. The CDR3 contains 13 residues. The germline CDR1 and CDR2 sequences are KGHSH and LQKENI. This specimen comes from a study of T cell responses to AZD1222 COVID-19 vaccine. Study conclusions and caveats: A mostly white British donor set with more females was recruited, and clonal diversity was possibly underestimated. All repertoire sampling was performed exclusively after the peak T cell response. Spike was spanned by vaccine-associated CD4 TCRs, with dominance at 160-218 and 743-854.

The V gene is TRBV18, the J gene TRBJ1-1; D is undetermined. The TCR sequence derives from an adult in good health. The sequenced sample was peripheral blood, obtained on day 0 of AZD1222 vaccination. The CDR3: CASSREGKDEAFF. CDR3 nucleotides: TGTGCCAGCTCACGGGAGGGCAAGGATGAAGCTTTCTTT. Together with reference TRBV18 and TRBJ1-1, the CDR3 gives the full variable domain: NAGVMQNPRHLVRRRGQEARLRCSPMKGHSHVYWYRQLPEEGLKFMVYLQKENIIDESGMPKERFSAEFPKEGPSILRIQQVVRGDSAAYFCASSREGKDEAFFGQGTRLTVV.